Listed below are T cell receptor beta chains from one sample, sequenced in a study of shared clonotypes between healthy human individuals. Only in-frame clones appear in the TCRdb table, and some are missing; sequencing was by immunoSEQ multiplex PCR. This table has millions of clones, 93% appearing once. Sequenced: naive CD4+ T cells from PBMCs. These receptor sequences come from a man aged 18 to 29 in good health. Some clones in this sample may be carry-over from other donors' samples. Each CDR3 is given with its conserved first and last residue. Each record gives: V gene, D gene, clone size, J gene, CDR3 DNA, CDR3 protein. The D gene is left open where the match is weak. Clone size appears in some rows only: once, few, many, or a class for an expanded clone.

TRBV5-1,TRBD2,NA,TRBJ2-2,TGCGCCAGCAGCGTGCTGGCTAGCGGCACCGGGGAGCTGTTTTTT,CASSVLASGTGELFF
TRBV30,NA,NA,TRBJ2-1,TGTGCCTGGACCCCGACCGTGATAGACAATGAGCAGTTCTTC,CAWTPTVIDNEQFF
TRBV28,NA,NA,TRBJ2-7,TGTGCCAGCAGTTTACCAGGGGGACTATCCGAGCAGTACTTC,CASSLPGGLSEQYF
TRBV7-2,TRBD1,NA,TRBJ1-4,TGTGCCAGCAGCTTTGGGTACAGGGGGCGTGAAAAACTGTTTTTT,CASSFGYRGREKLFF
TRBV28,NA,NA,TRBJ2-1,TGTGCCAGCAGCGAATACAATGAGCAGTTCTTC,CASSEYNEQFF
TRBV19,NA,NA,TRBJ1-5,TGTGCCAGTAGTCTCAGTTCTAATCAGCCCCAGCATTTT,CASSLSSNQPQHF
TRBV6-5,NA,NA,TRBJ1-1,TGTGCCAGCAGTTACTCAGGGAAGAACACTGAAGCTTTCTTT,CASSYSGKNTEAFF
TRBV6-1,TRBD2,NA,TRBJ2-7,TGTGCCAGCAGTGGACTGACTAGCGGGACTCGGGGTTACGAGCAGTACTTC,CASSGLTSGTRGYEQYF
TRBV7-7,TRBD2,NA,TRBJ2-2,TGTGCCAGCAGCTTAGAGCTAGCGGGAGCGGTAGCCGGGGAGCTGTTTTTT,CASSLELAGAVAGELFF
TRBV2,NA,NA,TRBJ1-4,TGTGCCAGCAGTGTTTCAGGGGCGCACGAAAAACTGTTTTTT,CASSVSGAHEKLFF
TRBV30,TRBD1,NA,TRBJ1-4,TGTGCCTGGAGTGTGGGGACAGGGGGAGAAAAACTGTTTTTT,CAWSVGTGGEKLFF
TRBV7-6,TRBD2,NA,TRBJ2-3,TGTGCCAGCAGCCGCCGTAGCGGGAGGAGCACAGATACGCAGTATTTT,CASSRRSGRSTDTQYF
TRBV30,TRBD1,NA,TRBJ1-2,TGTGCCTGGAGTGGGGGGACAGTCTATGGCTACACCTTC,CAWSGGTVYGYTF
TRBV9,NA,NA,TRBJ2-1,TGTGCCAGCAGCGTAGGGCCTATTACCGGTGAGCAGTTCTTC,CASSVGPITGEQFF
TRBV7-2,TRBD2,NA,TRBJ2-5,TGTGCCAGCAGCTCGGGCTCCCTAGCGGAAGAGACCCAGTACTTC,CASSSGSLAEETQYF
TRBV7-2,NA,NA,TRBJ2-7,TGTGCCAGCAGCCCGGGGGCGGGCGTCACCTACGAGCAGTACTTC,CASSPGAGVTYEQYF
TRBV5-1,NA,NA,TRBJ1-1,TGCGCCAGCAGCGTCCTCCAGGGGAACACTGAAGCTTTCTTT,CASSVLQGNTEAFF
TRBV7-8,NA,NA,TRBJ2-4,TGTGCCAGCAGCAGCGGAGGGGTAGCCAAAAACATTCAGTACTTC,CASSSGGVAKNIQYF
TRBV28,TRBD1,NA,TRBJ2-5,TGTGCCAGCAGGGGGGACAGGTCAGGGTACTTC,CASRGDRSGYF
TRBV5-6,NA,NA,TRBJ1-2,TGTGCCAGCAGCTTAAGTGACAGACCTTTGAGTGGCTACACCTTC,CASSLSDRPLSGYTF
TRBV12-5,TRBD1,few,TRBJ1-1,TGTGCTAGTGGTTTGTCAGGGGGCAGTTCAGCTTTCTTT,CASGLSGGSSAFF
TRBV29-1,NA,NA,TRBJ2-7,TGCAGCGCCCGGACAGAGATAGAGTACTTC,CSARTEIEYF
TRBV28,NA,NA,TRBJ1-1,TGTGCCAGCAGTCAATCGAACACTGAAGCTTTCTTT,CASSQSNTEAFF
TRBV9,NA,NA,TRBJ2-3,TGTGCCAGCAGCCCTGACGGACCTAGCACAGATACGCAGTATTTT,CASSPDGPSTDTQYF
TRBV7-9,NA,few,TRBJ2-1,TGTGCCAGCAGCTTTACTAACAATGAGCAGTTCTTC,CASSFTNNEQFF
TRBV7-9,TRBD1,NA,TRBJ2-3,TGTGCCAGCAGCTCCGGGACAGGGGGCACAGATACGCAGTATTTT,CASSSGTGGTDTQYF
TRBV7-8,NA,NA,TRBJ2-5,TGTGCCAGCAGCCGCGATTTGGGGGAGACCCAGTACTTC,CASSRDLGETQYF
TRBV5-1,TRBD2,NA,TRBJ2-4,TGCGCCAGCAGCTTGGACCCTAGCGGTAAAAACATTCAGTACTTC,CASSLDPSGKNIQYF
TRBV11-3,NA,NA,TRBJ2-1,TGTGCCAGCAGCTTATCTCGTCCCAATGAGCAGTTCTTC,CASSLSRPNEQFF